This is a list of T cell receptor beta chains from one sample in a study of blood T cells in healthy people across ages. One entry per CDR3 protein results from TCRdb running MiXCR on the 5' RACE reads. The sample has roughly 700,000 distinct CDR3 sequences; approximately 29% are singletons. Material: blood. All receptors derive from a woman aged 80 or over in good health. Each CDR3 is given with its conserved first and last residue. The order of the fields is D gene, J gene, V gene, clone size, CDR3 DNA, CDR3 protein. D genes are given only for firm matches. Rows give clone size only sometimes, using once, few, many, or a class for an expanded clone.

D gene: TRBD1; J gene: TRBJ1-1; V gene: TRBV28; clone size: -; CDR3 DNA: TGTGCCAGCAGTTTACTGGGACAGGGGAACACTGAAGCTTTCTTT; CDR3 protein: CASSLLGQGNTEAFF
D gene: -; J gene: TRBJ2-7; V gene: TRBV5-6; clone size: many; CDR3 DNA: TGTGCCAGCAGTCCCACAGGGATCACCTACGAGCAGTACTTC; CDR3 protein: CASSPTGITYEQYF
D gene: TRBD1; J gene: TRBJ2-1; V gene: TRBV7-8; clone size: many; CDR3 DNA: TGTGCCAGCAGCTTAGGGGGGGGGACAGGGCTAAATGAGCAGTTCTTC; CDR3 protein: CASSLGGGTGLNEQFF
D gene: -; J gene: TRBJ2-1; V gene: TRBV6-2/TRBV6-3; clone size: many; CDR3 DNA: TGTGCCAGCAGAGGGACGGTTTCCTACAATGAGCAGTTCTTC; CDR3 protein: CASRGTVSYNEQFF
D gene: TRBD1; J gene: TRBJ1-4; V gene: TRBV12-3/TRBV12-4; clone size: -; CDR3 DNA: TGTGCCGGCTCGCCGGGACAGGGTAATGAAAAACTGTTTTTT; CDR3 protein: CAGSPGQGNEKLFF
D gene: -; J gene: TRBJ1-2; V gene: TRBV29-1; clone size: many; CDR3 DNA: TGCAGCGTTGAAAGCCCCGGGGATGGCTACACCTTC; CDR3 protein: CSVESPGDGYTF
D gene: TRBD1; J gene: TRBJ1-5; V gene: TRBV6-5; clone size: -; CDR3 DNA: TGTGCCAGCAGCCTTGGACAGGGTCAAAATCAGCCCCAGCATTTT; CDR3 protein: CASSLGQGQNQPQHF
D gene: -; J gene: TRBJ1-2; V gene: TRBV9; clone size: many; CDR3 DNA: TGTGCCAGCAGCCCAGGACAGCGCCATGGCTACACCTTC; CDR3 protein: CASSPGQRHGYTF
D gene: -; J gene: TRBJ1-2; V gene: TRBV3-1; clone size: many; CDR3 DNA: TGTGCCAGCAGCGACGTATGGAACTCTAACTATGGCTACACCTTC; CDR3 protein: CASSDVWNSNYGYTF
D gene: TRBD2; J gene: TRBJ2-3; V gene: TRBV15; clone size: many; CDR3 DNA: TGTGCCACCAGCAGATCTATGCTAGCGGGGGGTCCATGGGGCACAGATACGCAGTATTTT; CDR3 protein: CATSRSMLAGGPWGTDTQYF
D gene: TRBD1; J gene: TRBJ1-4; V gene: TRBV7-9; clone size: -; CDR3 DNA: TGTGCCAGCAGCTCGACAGGGGTTGAAAAACTGTTTTTT; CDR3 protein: CASSSTGVEKLFF
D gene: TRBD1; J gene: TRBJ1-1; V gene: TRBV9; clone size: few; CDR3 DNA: TGTGCCAGCAGCGTGATGACAGGGGTGGGCACTGAAGCTTTCTTT; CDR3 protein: CASSVMTGVGTEAFF
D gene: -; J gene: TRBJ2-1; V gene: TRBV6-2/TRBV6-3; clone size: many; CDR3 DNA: TGTGCCAGCAGGCAGCTCGTAGCTGAAGAGCAGTTCTTC; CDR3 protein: CASRQLVAEEQFF
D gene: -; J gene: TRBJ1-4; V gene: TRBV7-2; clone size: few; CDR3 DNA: TGTGCCAGCAGCTCTCAGGGGTATACTAATGAAAAACTGTTTTTT; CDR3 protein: CASSSQGYTNEKLFF
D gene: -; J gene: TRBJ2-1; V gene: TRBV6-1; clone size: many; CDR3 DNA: TGTGCCAGCAGTGAGACAGCTTACAATGAGCAGTTCTTC; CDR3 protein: CASSETAYNEQFF
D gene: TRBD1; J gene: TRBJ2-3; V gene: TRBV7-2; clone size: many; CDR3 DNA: TGTGCCAGCAGCTTCTCGGGACAGTTCACAGATACGCAGTATTTT; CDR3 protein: CASSFSGQFTDTQYF
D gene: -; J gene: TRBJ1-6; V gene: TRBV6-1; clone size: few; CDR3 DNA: TGTGCCAGCAGGGCTCCGGCTGTAGGATCACCCCTCCACTTT; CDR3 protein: CASRAPAVGSPLHF
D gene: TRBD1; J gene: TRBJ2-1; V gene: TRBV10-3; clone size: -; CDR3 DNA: TGTGCCATCAGGGAATTAACCGGGACAGCCTACAATGAGCAGTTCTTC; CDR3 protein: CAIRELTGTAYNEQFF
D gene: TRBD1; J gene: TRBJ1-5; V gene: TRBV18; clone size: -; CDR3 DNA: TGTGCCAGCTCACTGACAGGGAAAGTCAATCAGCCCCAGCATTTT; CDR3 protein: CASSLTGKVNQPQHF
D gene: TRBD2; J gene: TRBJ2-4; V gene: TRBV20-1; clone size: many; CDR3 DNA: TGCAGTGCTTTGGGCAGGGCCGGGACTAGCGGGGGGGCCAAAAACATTCAGTACTTC; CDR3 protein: CSALGRAGTSGGAKNIQYF
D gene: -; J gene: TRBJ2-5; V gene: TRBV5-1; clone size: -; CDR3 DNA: TGCGCCAGCAGCTTGACAGGGGCCGGGGGGGAGCAGTACTTC; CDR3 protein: CASSLTGAGGEQYF
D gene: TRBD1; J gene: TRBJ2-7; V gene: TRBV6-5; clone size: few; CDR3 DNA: TGTGCCAGCAGTTACCTAAGACAGGGGAACTCCTACGAGCAGTACTTC; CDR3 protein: CASSYLRQGNSYEQYF
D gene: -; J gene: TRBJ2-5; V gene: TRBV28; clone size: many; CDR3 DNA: TGTGCCAGTTGCAGTTCAGGGGAAGGAGAAGAGACCCAGTACTTC; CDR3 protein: CASCSSGEGEETQYF
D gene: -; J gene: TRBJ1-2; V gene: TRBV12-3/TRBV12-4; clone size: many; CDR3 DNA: TGTGCCAGCAGTCTCCGACAGTATGATGGCTACACCTTC; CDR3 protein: CASSLRQYDGYTF
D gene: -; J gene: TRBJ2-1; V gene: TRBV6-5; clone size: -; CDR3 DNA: TGTGCCAGCAGTTACATCAGGGGCAATGAGCAGTTCTTC; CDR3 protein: CASSYIRGNEQFF
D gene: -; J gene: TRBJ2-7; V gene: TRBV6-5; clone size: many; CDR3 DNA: TGTGCCAGCAGTTACGACGGCGAGCAGTACTTC; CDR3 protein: CASSYDGEQYF
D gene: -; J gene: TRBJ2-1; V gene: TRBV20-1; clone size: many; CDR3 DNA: TGCAGTGCCCTTACTCCAGCGGGCTACAATGAGCAGTTCTTC; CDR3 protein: CSALTPAGYNEQFF
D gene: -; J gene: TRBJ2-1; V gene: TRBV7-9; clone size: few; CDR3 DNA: TGTGCCAGCAGCTTAGTTCGCTACAATGAGCAGTTCTTC; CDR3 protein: CASSLVRYNEQFF
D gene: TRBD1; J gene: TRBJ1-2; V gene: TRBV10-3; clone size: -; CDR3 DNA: TGTGCCATCACAGGGGGCGCTGATGGCTACACCTTC; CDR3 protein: CAITGGADGYTF
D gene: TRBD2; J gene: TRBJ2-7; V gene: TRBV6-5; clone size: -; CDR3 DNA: TGTGCCAGCAGTTACCAAAGCCGAGCGGGAGGCCGAACCTACGAGCAGTACTTC; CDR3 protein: CASSYQSRAGGRTYEQYF
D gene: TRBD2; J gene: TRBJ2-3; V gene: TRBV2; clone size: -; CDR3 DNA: TGTGCCAGCAGTGACGTGACTAGCCGAATCACAGATACGCAGTATTTT; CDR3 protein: CASSDVTSRITDTQYF
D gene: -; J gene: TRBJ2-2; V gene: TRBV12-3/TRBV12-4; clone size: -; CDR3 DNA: TGTGCCAGCGGGGGTGGGGCCAGGGACACCGGGGAGCTGTTTTTT; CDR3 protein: CASGGGARDTGELFF
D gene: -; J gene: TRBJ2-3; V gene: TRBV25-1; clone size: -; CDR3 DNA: TGTGCCAGCAGTGAGCGGCGGAACCCCACAGATACGCAGTATTTT; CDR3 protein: CASSERRNPTDTQYF
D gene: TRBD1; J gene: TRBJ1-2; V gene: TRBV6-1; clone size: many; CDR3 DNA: TGTGCCAGCAGTGACGGACAGGGGGCCTCCTATGGCTACACCTTC; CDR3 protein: CASSDGQGASYGYTF
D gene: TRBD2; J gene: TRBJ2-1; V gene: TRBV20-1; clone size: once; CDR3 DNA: TGCAGTGCTAGTCTTGGTAGCGGGGGGGCCGGAAATGAGCAGTTCTTC; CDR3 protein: CSASLGSGGAGNEQFF
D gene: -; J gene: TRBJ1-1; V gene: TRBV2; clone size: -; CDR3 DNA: TGTGCCAGCAGAGGATGGCCCCACACTGAAGCTTTCTTT; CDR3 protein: CASRGWPHTEAFF
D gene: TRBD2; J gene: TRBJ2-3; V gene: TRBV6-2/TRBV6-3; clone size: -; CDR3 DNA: TGTGCCAGCAGTTATCAGCTAGCGGGGAAAGATACGCAGTATTTT; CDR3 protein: CASSYQLAGKDTQYF